This is a list of T cell receptor beta chains from one sample in a study of T-cell memory formation after mild COVID-19. MiXCR was run by TCRdb on the 5' RACE reads, yielding one entry per CDR3 protein. The sample has around 410,000 distinct CDR3 sequences; more than 20% are singletons. The sample consisted of PBMCs or a T cell subset sorted from them (not recorded which). These TCRs come from an adult woman who had mild COVID-19 (a few samples of this study predate the infection). Cell type and time point are not known. The CDR3 runs from the conserved cysteine through the conserved F or W. D genes are given only for firm matches. Size is omitted from some rows. Given values are once, few, many or a class for expanded clones.

D	length	V	J	size	DNA	CDR3
.	14	TRBV19	TRBJ1-6	few	TGTGCCAGTAGCGGCGGGACCGCAGGGTCACCCCTCCACTTT	CASSGGTAGSPLHF
TRBD1	14	TRBV6-1	TRBJ2-7	.	TGTGCCAGCAGTGGGTGGACAGGGGACTACGAGCAGTACTTC	CASSGWTGDYEQYF
.	11	TRBV25-1	TRBJ1-2	once	TGTGCCAGCAGTGTAGGGGGAGGCTACACCTTC	CASSVGGGYTF
.	14	TRBV5-1	TRBJ1-2	.	TGCGCCAGCAGCTTCGGTGACAGGCTCTATGGCTACACCTTC	CASSFGDRLYGYTF
.	14	TRBV14	TRBJ2-3	.	TGTGCCAGCAGCCAAGATTTGCTCACAGATACGCAGTATTTT	CASSQDLLTDTQYF
TRBD1	14	TRBV19	TRBJ1-1	few	TGTGCCACCTCCAGGGGGAGACCGAACACTGAAGCTTTCTTT	CATSRGRPNTEAFF
TRBD2	15	TRBV7-3	TRBJ2-3	.	TGTGCCAGCAGCTTTAGCGGGGTGCCCACAGATACGCAGTATTTT	CASSFSGVPTDTQYF
.	12	TRBV23-1	TRBJ2-7	.	TGCGCAATAGACTTGGGGGCGGACGAGCAGTACTTC	CAIDLGADEQYF
.	13	TRBV12-3/TRBV12-4	TRBJ2-3	.	TGTGCCAGCAGTCTCCAGGGGCCCGATACGCAGTATTTT	CASSLQGPDTQYF
TRBD1	16	TRBV4-2	TRBJ1-2	.	TGTGCCAGCAGCCAGGAGACAGGGAGCGTCCAAAGGGGCTACACCTTC	CASSQETGSVQRGYTF
.	15	TRBV7-8	TRBJ1-4	.	TGTGCCAGCAGCGCCTTGACCACTCTCGATGAAAAACTGTTTTTT	CASSALTTLDEKLFF
.	16	TRBV3-1	TRBJ1-3	.	TGTGCCAGCAGCCCTTCCGGACGGTTATCTGGAAACACCATATATTTT	CASSPSGRLSGNTIYF
.	12	TRBV12-3/TRBV12-4	TRBJ1-2	.	TGTGCCAGCAGTTTCCGTGGGGGGACCTACACCTTC	CASSFRGGTYTF
.	16	TRBV20-1	TRBJ2-3	.	TGCAGTGCTAGATCGAAAGGGAACAGCCTCTTGGATACGCAGTATTTT	CSARSKGNSLLDTQYF
.	15	TRBV5-1	TRBJ2-2	few	TGCGCCAGCAGCTACGGGACTTTCAACACCGGGGAGCTGTTTTTT	CASSYGTFNTGELFF
TRBD1	21	TRBV3-1	TRBJ1-2	.	TGTGCCAGTTCGACTTTGGATGCAAGATCGGGACAGGGGCCCGTTAGCTATGGCTACACCTTC	CASSTLDARSGQGPVSYGYTF
.	14	TRBV29-1	TRBJ2-3	few	TGCAGCGTTGCGGAGGAGATGCGCGCGGATACGCAGTATTTT	CSVAEEMRADTQYF
TRBD1	16	TRBV24-1	TRBJ2-7	.	TGTGCCACCAGTGACCCGTACCAGACAGGGAGCTACGAGCAGTACTTC	CATSDPYQTGSYEQYF
.	14	TRBV20-1	TRBJ2-7	.	TGCAGTGCTAGAACGGGACGCCGGGCGTACGAGCAGTACTTC	CSARTGRRAYEQYF
.	14	TRBV18	TRBJ2-5	few	TGTGCCAGCTCACCTCCGGGGCTCAAAGAGACCCAGTACTTC	CASSPPGLKETQYF
.	14	TRBV7-3	TRBJ2-7	few	TGTGCCAGCAGCTTAAGTGGGGTCTCCTACGAGCAGTACTTC	CASSLSGVSYEQYF
.	13	TRBV2	TRBJ2-7	.	TGTGCCAGCAGTGAAGTGGGGACCTACGAGCAGTACTTC	CASSEVGTYEQYF
.	14	TRBV12-3/TRBV12-4	TRBJ2-3	.	TGTGCCAGCAGTTTACGGCTAGGGATAGATACGCAGTATTTT	CASSLRLGIDTQYF
TRBD1	16	TRBV7-9	TRBJ1-1	few	TGTGCCAGCAGCGCCGGGACAGGAAACCTGAACACTGAAGCTTTCTTT	CASSAGTGNLNTEAFF
TRBD2	16	TRBV30	TRBJ2-1	few	TGTGCCTGGAGTCTAGCGGGGGGCCCGCTATACAATGAGCAGTTCTTC	CAWSLAGGPLYNEQFF
TRBD1	15	TRBV9	TRBJ1-4	few	TGTGCCAGCAGCGTTCAGGACAGGGTAAATGAAAAACTGTTTTTT	CASSVQDRVNEKLFF
.	17	TRBV12-3/TRBV12-4	TRBJ1-3	.	TGTGCCAGCAGTTCCGGATTGGGGGGACACATTGGAAACACCATATATTTT	CASSSGLGGHIGNTIYF
.	15	TRBV7-6	TRBJ2-7	few	TGTGCCAGCAGCTTCGGGAGGGGGCGCGGCTACGAGCAGTACTTC	CASSFGRGRGYEQYF
.	16	TRBV7-6	TRBJ2-1	.	TGTGCCAGCAGCTTAGCGCTTCGGGGAGGGGGGAATGAGCAGTTCTTC	CASSLALRGGGNEQFF
.	12	TRBV28	TRBJ1-1	.	TGTGCCAGCTTTATCCTGGGCACTGAAGCTTTCTTT	CASFILGTEAFF
.	17	TRBV10-3	TRBJ2-2	few	TGTGCCATCAGGGAAACCCCAGGGAGATTGAACACCGGGGAGCTGTTTTTT	CAIRETPGRLNTGELFF
.	16	TRBV3-1	TRBJ2-2	few	TGTGCCAGCAGCCCGCCGGGCCTCGTCGGGACCGGGGAGCTGTTTTTT	CASSPPGLVGTGELFF
TRBD2	13	TRBV12-3/TRBV12-4	TRBJ2-7	few	TGTGCCAGCAGCTTGCGGGAGGCTTACGAGCAGTACTTC	CASSLREAYEQYF
.	13	TRBV20-1	TRBJ2-2	.	TGCAGTGCTGTGGCAATGAACACCGGGGAGCTGTTTTTT	CSAVAMNTGELFF
TRBD2	18	TRBV24-1	TRBJ2-1	few	TGTGCCACCAGTGATCCGCCCTTAAGGGCTAGCGGGGGAAATGAGCAGTTCTTC	CATSDPPLRASGGNEQFF
.	16	TRBV21-1	TRBJ2-7	.	TGTGCCAGCAGCAAACAACGACAGGCCCGCTACTACGAGCAGTACTTC	CASSKQRQARYYEQYF
.	13	TRBV7-9	TRBJ2-5	.	TGTGCCAGCAGCTCTGTTGGAGGGGAGACCCAGTACTTC	CASSSVGGETQYF
.	17	TRBV7-9	TRBJ2-7	few	TGTGCCAGCAGCTTAGCCATCCAATTAGACGTTCCCTACGAGCAGTACTTC	CASSLAIQLDVPYEQYF
TRBD2	16	TRBV2	TRBJ2-3	.	TGTGCCAGCAGGATTGGCTGGACTAGCGGGGGAGATACGCAGTATTTT	CASRIGWTSGGDTQYF
TRBD1	15	TRBV29-1	TRBJ2-7	few	TGCAGCGTTACACCGGGACAGGGGGACCCCTACGAGCAGTACTTC	CSVTPGQGDPYEQYF
.	15	TRBV2	TRBJ1-4	.	TGTGCCACCAGTGTGACAGAAACAACTAATGAAAAACTGTTTTTT	CATSVTETTNEKLFF
.	13	TRBV7-9	TRBJ2-7	many	TGTGCCAGCAGCTTATCGGCGGATTATGAGCAGTACTTC	CASSLSADYEQYF
TRBD2	14	TRBV20-1	TRBJ2-7	.	TGCAGTGCAAGCCCTAGCGGGGGGAACTACGAGCAGTACTTC	CSASPSGGNYEQYF
TRBD1	14	TRBV12-3/TRBV12-4	TRBJ1-2	.	TGTGCCAGCAGTCCCACGGACAGGGTCTATGGCTACACCTTC	CASSPTDRVYGYTF
TRBD2	16	TRBV4-2	TRBJ2-1	.	TGTGCCAGCAGCCAAGAACTAGCGGGAGGCCACAATGAGCAGTTCTTC	CASSQELAGGHNEQFF
.	15	TRBV7-9	TRBJ2-3	few	TGTGCCAGCAGCCCCCGACTAGGGACCGAAGATACGCAGTATTTT	CASSPRLGTEDTQYF
.	17	TRBV5-4	TRBJ1-2	.	TGTGCCAGCAGCTCCATCGACGCTCGACAGGCGGGAAATGGCTACACCTTC	CASSSIDARQAGNGYTF
.	14	TRBV24-1	TRBJ1-2	.	TGTGCCACCAGTGATTTGCGAAGAGGTTATGGCTACACCTTC	CATSDLRRGYGYTF
TRBD1	15	TRBV12-3/TRBV12-4	TRBJ1-5	few	TGTGCCAGCAGTCCCTGGGGACAGCTCGATCAGCCCCAGCATTTT	CASSPWGQLDQPQHF
TRBD1	15	TRBV6-2/TRBV6-3	TRBJ2-7	few	TGTGCCAGCAGTGATCTACGGGACAGGGAATGGGAGCAGTACTTC	CASSDLRDREWEQYF
TRBD1	16	TRBV11-2	TRBJ2-5	few	TGTGCCAGCAGCTTAAGTGGGACAGGGGGCGGAAAGACCCAGTACTTC	CASSLSGTGGGKTQYF
.	13	TRBV14	TRBJ2-3	few	TGTGCCAGCAGCCAGTTTTTTACAGATACGCAGTATTTT	CASSQFFTDTQYF
.	11	TRBV25-1	TRBJ1-1	.	TGTGCCAGCAGTGACTGGGGGATAGCTTTCTTT	CASSDWGIAFF
.	14	TRBV15	TRBJ2-2	.	TGTGCCACCAGCAGGCTGGACTACGGCGGGGAGCTGTTTTTT	CATSRLDYGGELFF
TRBD2	14	TRBV5-1	TRBJ2-3	few	TGCGCCAGCATGGCGGGAGAGAGCACAGATACGCAGTATTTT	CASMAGESTDTQYF
TRBD2	16	TRBV7-2	TRBJ2-3	.	TGTGCCAGCAGCCCGACTAGCGGGGCTGACACAGATACGCAGTATTTT	CASSPTSGADTDTQYF
TRBD2	16	TRBV6-2/TRBV6-3	TRBJ2-7	.	TGTGCCAGCAGTTCCCCCTTGGCTAGCGGGGGGCCCGAGCAGTACTTC	CASSSPLASGGPEQYF